This TCR beta chain emerged from a study of cytomegalovirus exposure and HLA in healthy donors. In the PCR, 60 Vbeta and 13 Jbeta primers were used. TCRdb's table, derived via immunoSEQ multiplex PCR, lists solely in-frame clones and lacks some. The sample gives around 150,000 clones, about 80% of which show up once; under 15% is in the top ten. Comments on this clone: Its antigen is not known.

The study's findings and limits: A prior analysis recorded that most TCR beta V segments were productive about 87% or about 30% of the time. It was only CMV serostatus that was available as immune exposure information. Being indistinguishable, some V segments were excluded, TRBV6-2 and TRBV6-3 among them.

The CDR3 is 15 residues long. Germline CDR1 is MNHEY and CDR2 is SVGAGI. Trimming took 6 bases from V and 0 from J, leaving 14 bases between them. Sequencing was done on a sample of PBMCs. The J gene is TRBJ1-2, the V gene TRBV6-5; TRBD1 might be the D (5 bases). The sequence was obtained from a woman aged 40 to 55 in good health and CMV-seronegative. The CDR3 DNA reads as TGTGCCAGCAGAAAAGGGGAGGGTCCTAACTATGGCTACACCTTC. Translation: CASRKGEGPNYGYTF.